This TCR beta chain is drawn from a study of cytotoxic CD8 clonotypes in ibrutinib-treated CLL. Measured with immunoSEQ multiplex PCR; TCRdb has only the in-frame clones, and not every one. The data contain under 50,000 clones, around 67% of them singletons. V lost 2 bases to trimming and J lost 8 bases, with 9 bases between them. The CDR3 is 11 residues long. The germline gives CDR1 DFQATT, CDR2 SNEGSKA (reference sequence). The origin of this receptor is a human donor with chronic lymphocytic leukemia. The sample was PBMCs, taken at disease progression, from a patient treated with ibrutinib. The chain carries TRBV20-1 and TRBJ1-2; D ambiguous. CDR3 sequence reads: CSARFQEGYTF. DNA for the CDR3: TGCAGTGCTAGATTTCAGGAAGGCTACACCTTC.